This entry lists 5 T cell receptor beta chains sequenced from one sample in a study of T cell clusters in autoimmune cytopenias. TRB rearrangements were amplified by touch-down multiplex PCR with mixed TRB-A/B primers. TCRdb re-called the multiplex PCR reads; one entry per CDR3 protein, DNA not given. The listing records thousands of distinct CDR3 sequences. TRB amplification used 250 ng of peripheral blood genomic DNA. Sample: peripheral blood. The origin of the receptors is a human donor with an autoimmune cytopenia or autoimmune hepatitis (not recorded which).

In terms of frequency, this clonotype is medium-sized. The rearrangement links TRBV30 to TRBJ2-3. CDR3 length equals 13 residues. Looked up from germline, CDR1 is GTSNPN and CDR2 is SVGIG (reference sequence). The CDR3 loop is CAWSLGIRDTQYF.

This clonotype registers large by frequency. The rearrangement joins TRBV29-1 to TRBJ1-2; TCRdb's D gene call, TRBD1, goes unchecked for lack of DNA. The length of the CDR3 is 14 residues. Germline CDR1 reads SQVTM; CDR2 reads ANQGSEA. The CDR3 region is CSVDRTGVDYGYTF. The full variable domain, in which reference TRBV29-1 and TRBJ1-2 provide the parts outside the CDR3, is SAVISQKPSRDICQRGTSLTIQCQVDSQVTMMFWYRQQPGQSLTLIATANQGSEATYESGFVIDKFPISRPNLTFSTLTVSNMSPEDSSIYLCSVDRTGVDYGYTFGSGTRLTVV.

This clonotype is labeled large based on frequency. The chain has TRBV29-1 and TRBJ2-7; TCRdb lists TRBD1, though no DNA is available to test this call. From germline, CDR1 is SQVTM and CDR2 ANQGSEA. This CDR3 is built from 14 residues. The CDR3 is CSVGTGVVLYEQYF.

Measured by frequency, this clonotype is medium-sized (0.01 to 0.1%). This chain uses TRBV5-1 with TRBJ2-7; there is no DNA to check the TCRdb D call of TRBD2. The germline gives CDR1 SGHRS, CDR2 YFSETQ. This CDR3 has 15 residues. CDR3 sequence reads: CASSLYSGPSYEQYF.

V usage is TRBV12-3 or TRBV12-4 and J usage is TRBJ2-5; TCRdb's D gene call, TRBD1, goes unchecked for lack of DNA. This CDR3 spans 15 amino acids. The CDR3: CASSLAGGPQETQYF.